This T cell receptor beta chain was sequenced during a study of T cell responses to AZD1222 COVID-19 vaccine (dated by TCRdb to 2020 to 2023). Turning to the overall study: AZD1222 recipients given second doses at about 4 weeks or at about 12 weeks were pooled, since spike-specific TCR depth and breadth were not found to differ between the two schedules. A total of 230 to 250 trial participants underwent TCR sequencing, of whom about 210 received two doses of AZD1222 and about 25 received two doses of the MenACWY control vaccine. Enrollment into the trials was organized by age into subgroups of 18-55, 56-69 and 70-plus years, and those subgroups contained about 160, 30 and 59 TCR-sequenced participants, respectively.

Concerning this clone itself: The clone's antigen remains unknown. No much larger clone exists at a distance of one base, and base qualities are not known.

The CDR3 regions of human TCRbeta chains were subjected to immunosequencing. As for the original processing: TCRs in the repertoires were matched against a reference library of SARS-CoV-2-specific TCRs that had been generated with the MIRA antigen-specificity platform. Breadth meant the fraction of unique TCRs that were SARS-CoV-2-associated, whereas depth meant the fraction of total T cells that were SARS-CoV-2-associated. Each spike-specific TCR was assigned to its reactive spike region and to a CD4 or CD8 class using the MIRA data. Log10-transformed breadth and depth values were compared by one-way ANOVA with Sidak's multiple comparisons tests. TCRdb obtained this table from immuneACCESS and retained in-frame rearrangements with V and J assigned. These tables miss some clones; where compared with another copy, unresolved V genes account for less than half of the shortfall, and the remainder is unexplained. V and J calls and clone size are as listed in that table; D and trimming were resolved from the DNA. The sample contains 100,000 to 150,000 clones, roughly 84% of them found a single time. The top ten clonotypes cover approximately 12% of the sample.

The study at large found these results: The vaccine-associated CD4 TCRs covered the entire spike protein, and the dominant responses fell in regions 160-218 and 743-854. In the small 56-69-year group, the increase in depth fell short of significance, most likely because of low power. Conclusions about previously exposed vaccinees are limited, since just 5 to 7 AZD1222 recipients were seropositive for SARS-CoV-2 at baseline. Nearly half of unique spike-specific TCRs reportedly recognized epitopes outside regions mutated in the B.1.351 and B.1.1.7 variants. Participants were mostly white British, with more females than males. The authors suggested clonal diversity may have been underestimated. After two AZD1222 doses, both the breadth and the depth of spike-specific TCRs were significantly higher than at day 0 and than in MenACWY recipients. Because no day 14 peak-response samples were available, repertoires were characterized only after the peak T cell response.

V drops 5 bases and J drops 5 bases, leaving 10 bases in between. CDR3 length: 13 amino acids, cysteine to phenylalanine. Only the CDR3 portion is preserved as DNA: 39 bases, with reading frame beginning at the first base. CDR1 SGHRS and CDR2 YFSETQ were looked up in the germline V gene. Read against the paper, the sample's time point label means: baseline before first vaccination. Vaccinee samples came from UK trials COV001 and COV002, including a single-blind randomized controlled phase 2/3 trial of AZD1222 (ChAdOx1 nCoV-19) in healthy adults. Trial participant PBMC samples were collected at day 0 and day 28 after the second dose for TCRbeta chain sequencing.

The TCR sequence derives from an adult in good health. The specimen comprised peripheral blood, sampled on day 0 of AZD1222 vaccination. The chain joins TRBV5-1 to TRBJ1-4, with the D gene too uncertain to name. In nucleotides, the sequence is TGCGCCAGCAGGCAAGTTGAAAATGAAAAACTGTTTTTT. It is translated as CASRQVENEKLFF. Outside the CDR3, residues come from the reference TRBV5-1 and TRBJ1-4 proteins, so the full variable domain is: KAGVTQTPRYLIKTRGQQVTLSCSPISGHRSVSWYQQTPGQGLQFLFEYFSETQRNKGNFPGRFSGRQFSNSRSEMNVSTLELGDSALYLCASRQVENEKLFFGSGTQLSVL.